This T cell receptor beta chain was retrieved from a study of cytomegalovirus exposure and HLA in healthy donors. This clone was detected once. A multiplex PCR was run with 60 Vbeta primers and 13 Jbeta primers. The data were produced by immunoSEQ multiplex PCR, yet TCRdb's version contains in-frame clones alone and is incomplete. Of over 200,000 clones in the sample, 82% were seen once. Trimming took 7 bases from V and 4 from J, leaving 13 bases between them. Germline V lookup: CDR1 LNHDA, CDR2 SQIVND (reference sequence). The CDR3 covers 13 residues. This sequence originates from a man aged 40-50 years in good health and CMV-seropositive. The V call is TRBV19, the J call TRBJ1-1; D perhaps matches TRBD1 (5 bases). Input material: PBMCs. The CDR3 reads CASTLDRTTEAFF. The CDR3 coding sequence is TGTGCCAGTACCCTAGACAGAACCACTGAAGCTTTCTTT. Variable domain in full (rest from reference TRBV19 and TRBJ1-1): DGGITQSPKYLFRKEGQNVTLSCEQNLNHDAMYWYRQDPGQGLRLIYYSQIVNDFQKGDIAEGYSVSREKKESFPLTVTSAQKNPTAFYLCASTLDRTTEAFFGQGTRLTVV.